The sequence of this T cell receptor beta chain was determined in a study of blood T cell repertoires in COVID-19 (dated by TCRdb to about 2020). Broadly, across the study: Collaborator samples came from the United States, Italy and Spain and covered acute and convalescent phases of COVID-19. The material from the prospective study consisted of cDNA or gDNA derived from T cells, B-cell-depleted T cells, or PBMCs. Deeply sampled blood TCRbeta repertoires from subjects exposed to, actively infected with, or recovered from COVID-19 were included in the dataset. A freely available public database, intended as a resource for researchers studying the immune response to SARS-CoV-2, is where the repertoires were released. The samples were drawn from the first 160 participants of the ongoing ImmuneRACE study and from 1,254 subjects provided by 6 global collaborators. Sample metadata almost always included a de-identified subject ID, COVID-19 status, age in years and sex. HLA class I and class II types, where available, came from metadata supplied by the sample provider rather than from assay-based typing.

Notes on this clone: Its binding antigen is unknown. It has no much larger one-base neighbor in the sample; base qualities were not kept.

TCRbeta CDR3 regions were amplified from genomic DNA by means of the immunoSEQ Assay, a bias-controlled multiplex PCR. The original methods were these. The number of nucleated cells in each sample was estimated from the amplification of reference gene primers within the assay. To quantify the absolute abundance of each unique TCRbeta CDR3 rearrangement, sequence reads were collapsed and filtered. For each sample, productive Simpson clonality was calculated as the square root of Simpson's diversity index over productive rearrangements. TCRdb holds this immuneACCESS table with in-frame rearrangements only. Some clones are missing; in checked studies, unresolved V genes explain under half, and the rest has no known cause. That table gives V, J and clone size, and the DNA gave D and trimming. Here the sample has 160,000 or so clones; roughly 80% occur a single time. The ten largest clonotypes hold 0.5% to 0.65% of the sample.

Collaborating institutions collected whole blood in K2EDTA tubes following their own protocols. For TCRbeta analysis, collaborators shipped samples as frozen whole blood, isolated PBMCs, or DNA extracted from either of those sample types. Overall study outcomes, separate from this receptor: The amount of clinical and demographic metadata varied by source and participant and was provided uncurated.

Trimming takes 5 bases from V and 5 bases from J, and the germline ends sit 16 bases apart. Looking up the germline V gene (reference sequence) yields CDR1 SGHKS and CDR2 YYEKEE. From its cysteine to its phenylalanine, the CDR3 spans 14 amino acids. Only CDR3 DNA is held: 42 bases, read in frame from base 1. The receptor was isolated from a man aged 55 to 70 with acute or convalescent COVID-19. Sequences were obtained from peripheral blood. The chain uses TRBV5-5 and TRBJ2-5, and perhaps TRBD1 as D gene, on 7 matching bases. Here the CDR3 is given as CASRTRAGGETQYF. The base sequence is TGTGCCAGCAGGACCCGGGCAGGGGGGGAGACCCAGTACTTC.